The clone carrying this T cell receptor beta chain has only a few counts. Its antigen is unidentified. The sample is drawn from a study of T cells after yellow fever vaccination. Study-level background: In the case of low-cell-number fractions, SMART-Seq v4 Ultra Low Input was used for preparation. Notes on the study in general: One caveat is that FACS-sorted repertoires could contain abundant clonotypes contaminating from the bulk population. Faster peaking, at day 5 versus 15, marked a secondary response that was weaker.

The 5'RACE template-switching step produced TCR cDNA and added a universal primer site and UMIs. In TCRdb, the 5' RACE reads were re-called with MiXCR into one record per CDR3 protein. The sample has 500,000 to 650,000 distinct CDR3 sequences, roughly 12% seen once. Per the germline V gene, CDR1 is SGHRS and CDR2 is YFSETQ. Trimming removed 0 bases at V and 2 bases at J, with 10 bases between. The CDR3 extends over 15 amino acids. This receptor was taken from a young man who received the YFV17D yellow fever vaccine. The material sequenced was PBMCs, taken on the day of the yellow fever booster vaccination. This sequence joins TRBV5-1 and TRBJ2-3; maybe TRBD1 (5 bases). Here the CDR3 DNA reads TGCGCCAGCAGCTTGGAGGGGATGTCCACAGATACGCAGTATTTT. Protein: CASSLEGMSTDTQYF.